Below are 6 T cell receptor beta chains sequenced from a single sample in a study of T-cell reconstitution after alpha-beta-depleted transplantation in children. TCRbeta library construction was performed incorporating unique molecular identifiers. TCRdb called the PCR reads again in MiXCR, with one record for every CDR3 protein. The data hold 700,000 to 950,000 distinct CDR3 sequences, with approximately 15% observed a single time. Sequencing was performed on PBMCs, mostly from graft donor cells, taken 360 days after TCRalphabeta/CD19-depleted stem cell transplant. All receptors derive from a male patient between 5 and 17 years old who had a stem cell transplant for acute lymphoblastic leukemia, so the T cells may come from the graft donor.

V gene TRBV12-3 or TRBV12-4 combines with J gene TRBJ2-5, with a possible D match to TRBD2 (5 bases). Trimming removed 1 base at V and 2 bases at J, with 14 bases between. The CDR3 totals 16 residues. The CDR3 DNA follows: TGTGCCAGCAGTTTAGGTGTGAGGGCCACTCAAGAGACCCAGTACTTC. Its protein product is CASSLGVRATQETQYF.

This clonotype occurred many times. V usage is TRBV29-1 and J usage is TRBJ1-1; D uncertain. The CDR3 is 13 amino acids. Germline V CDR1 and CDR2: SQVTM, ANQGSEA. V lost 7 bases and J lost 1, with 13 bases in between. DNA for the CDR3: TGCAGCGCACCCAGTACAGCGAACACTGAAGCTTTCTTT. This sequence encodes CSAPSTANTEAFF.

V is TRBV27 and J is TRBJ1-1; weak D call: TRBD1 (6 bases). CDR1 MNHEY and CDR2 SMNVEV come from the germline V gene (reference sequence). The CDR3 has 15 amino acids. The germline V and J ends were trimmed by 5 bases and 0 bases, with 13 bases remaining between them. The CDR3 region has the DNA TGTGCCAGCAGTCTTAGGACAGCATTGAACACTGAAGCTTTCTTT. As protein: CASSLRTALNTEAFF.

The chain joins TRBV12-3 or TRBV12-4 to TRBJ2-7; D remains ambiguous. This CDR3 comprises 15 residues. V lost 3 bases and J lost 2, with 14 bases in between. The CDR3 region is CASSLRRKTPYEQYF. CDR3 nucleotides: TGTGCCAGCAGTTTGCGGCGAAAGACTCCCTACGAGCAGTACTTC.

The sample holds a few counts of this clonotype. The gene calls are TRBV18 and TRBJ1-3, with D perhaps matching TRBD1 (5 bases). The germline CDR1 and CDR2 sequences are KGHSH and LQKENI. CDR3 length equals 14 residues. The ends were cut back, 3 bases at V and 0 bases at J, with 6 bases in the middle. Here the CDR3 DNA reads TGTGCCAGCTCACCCCAGGGCTCTGGAAACACCATATATTTT. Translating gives CASSPQGSGNTIYF.

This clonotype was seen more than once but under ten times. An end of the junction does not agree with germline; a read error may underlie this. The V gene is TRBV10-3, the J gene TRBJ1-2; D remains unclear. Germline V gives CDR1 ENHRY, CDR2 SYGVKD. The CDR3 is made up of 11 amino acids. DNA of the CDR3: TGTGCCATCAAGCAAGGCCCGCTTGTCCTCTTC. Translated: CAIKQGPLVLF.